This T cell receptor beta chain was sequenced for a study of T cells in Graves' hyperthyroidism and ophthalmopathy. About the research overall: Initial diagnosis, before any treatment, was when peripheral blood was collected.

Findings and caveats of the study: Separating ophthalmopathy from stable hyperthyroidism was achieved by a 13 V-J model.

There are 14 residues in the CDR3. CDR1 is SQVTM and CDR2 is ANQGSEA in the germline V gene. With 6 bases clipped from V and 5 bases from J, the junction kept 11 bases outside the gene matches. This clonotype was observed at least ten times. Its cognate antigen is unknown. Amplification targeted TCR beta CDR3 regions from RNA transcripts. The TCR CDR3 first-round RT-PCR relied on the HTBI primer set. A single record per CDR3 protein comes from TCRdb applying MiXCR to the multiplex PCR reads. Altogether nearly 600,000 distinct CDR3 sequences are present, 11% to 15% being singletons, with the ten largest covering roughly 7%. It was uncontrolled infection, other autoimmune disease, pregnancy or lactation that excluded patients.

This receptor was obtained from a woman under 30 with Graves' ophthalmopathy. Sequencing input: blood. The genes are TRBV29-1 and TRBJ2-7, with TRBD1 identical over 9 bases. The CDR3 sequence is CSVIWGTGSDEQYF. CDR3 bases: TGCAGCGTCATATGGGGGACAGGGTCCGACGAGCAGTACTTC.